The 19 T cell receptor beta chains given below trace back to one sample, sequenced in a study of T cell responses to AZD1222 COVID-19 vaccine. Generated by immunoSEQ multiplex PCR, the TCRdb table keeps only in-frame clones and is missing some. The table shows approximately 97,000 clones, with 84% occurring only once. The sample was peripheral blood, taken on day 0 of AZD1222 vaccination. The origin of the receptors is an adult in good health.

This rearrangement joins TRBV4-3 to TRBJ2-1, with unresolved D. Trimming took 3 bases from V and 4 from J, leaving 7 bases between them. The length of the CDR3 is 13 residues. Germline CDR1 is LGHNA and CDR2 is YSLEER. The CDR3 sequence is CASSQSRYNEQFF. The CDR3 DNA follows: TGCGCCAGCAGCCAGTCTCGATACAATGAGCAGTTCTTC.

For the CDR3, the DNA is TGTGCCAGCAGTGAGCGTGGGAACACTGAAGCTTTCTTT. Residues: CASSERGNTEAFF. This sequence joins TRBV6-1 and TRBJ1-1; D remains ambiguous. This CDR3 is built from 13 residues. Looked up from germline, CDR1 is MNHNS and CDR2 is SASEGT. Trimming took 3 bases from V and 1 from J, leaving 6 bases between them.

The J gene is TRBJ1-5, the V gene TRBV19, with 7 bases matching TRBD1. Trimming cost V 5 bases and J 6 bases; bases outside gene matches: 16. CDR1 and CDR2 (germline): LNHDA, SQIVND (reference sequence). This CDR3 comprises 17 residues. The CDR3 coding sequence is TGTGCCAGTAGTGGAGAGACAGGGACGTGGGGGGTTCAGCCCCAGCATTTT. Protein: CASSGETGTWGVQPQHF.

For the CDR3, the DNA is TGCAGCGTTTCCTCCTACAATGAGCAGTTCTTC. It yields the protein CSVSSYNEQFF. The V call is TRBV29-1, the J call TRBJ2-1; D gene ambiguous. Trimming removed 5 bases at V and 0 bases at J, with 2 bases between. CDR1 and CDR2 (germline): SQVTM, ANQGSEA. The CDR3 spans 11 residues.

The rearrangement uses TRBV30 and TRBJ2-2; 8 bases align to TRBD2. This CDR3 is 18 amino acids long. V dropped 2 bases and J dropped 3; count of bases not matched to a gene: 14. Germline lookup yields CDR1 GTSNPN and CDR2 SVGIG (reference sequence). CDR3 region: CAWSKTSRGGLYTGELFF. In DNA, the CDR3 is TGTGCCTGGAGTAAGACCTCCCGGGGGGGCCTTTACACCGGGGAGCTGTTTTTT.

V and J are TRBV6-1 and TRBJ1-1; the D gene is possibly TRBD1 (5 bases). This CDR3 is 14 amino acids long. CDR1 is MNHNS and CDR2 is SASEGT in the germline V gene. V lost 7 bases to trimming and J lost 1 base, with 13 bases between them. CDR3 sequence reads: CASTWGESNTEAFF. The DNA of the CDR3 is TGTGCCAGCACCTGGGGGGAATCGAACACTGAAGCTTTCTTT.

The chain combines TRBV6-5 with TRBJ2-2, with TRBD1 matching over 11 bases. Trimming took 4 bases from V and 4 from J; bases not matched to a gene: 5. Germline CDR1 MNHEY, CDR2 SVGAGI. This CDR3 is 16 amino acids long. The CDR3 is CASSLDRGLVTGELFF. The DNA of the CDR3 is TGTGCCAGCAGTTTGGACAGGGGGCTTGTCACCGGGGAGCTGTTTTTT.

V is TRBV25-1 and J is TRBJ2-1; D call uncertain. The CDR3 consists of 15 residues. Trimming removed 6 bases at V and 2 bases at J, with 14 bases between. Per germline, CDR1 MGHDK and CDR2 SYGVNS. This chain's CDR3 is CASSPPDFPYNEQFF. The CDR3 region has the DNA TGTGCCAGCAGCCCCCCCGACTTCCCCTACAATGAGCAGTTCTTC.

This clone was seen once. V is TRBV4-2 and J is TRBJ1-2; 7 nucleotides line up with TRBD1. Per the germline V gene, CDR1 is LGHNA and CDR2 is YNFKEQ. V was pared by 4 bases and J by 6 bases, with 14 bases of the junction left unmatched. The CDR3 runs 16 residues. DNA of the CDR3: TGTGCCAGCAGCCCGGCCAGGGGGGTTGGTTTTGATGGCTACACCTTC. This codes for CASSPARGVGFDGYTF.

This chain links TRBV7-9 with TRBJ2-5; D uncertain. With 2 bases removed from V and 2 bases from J, the gap between germline ends came to 9 bases. CDR3 size: 14 residues. The germline V gene has CDR1 SEHNR and CDR2 FQNEAQ (reference sequence). CDR3 in DNA: TGTGCCAGCAGCTTACATACGGTACAAGAGACCCAGTACTTC. This codes for CASSLHTVQETQYF. The full variable domain, its missing parts supplied by reference TRBV7-9 and TRBJ2-5, is DTGVSQNPRHKITKRGQNVTFRCDPISEHNRLYWYRQTLGQGPEFLTYFQNEAQLEKSRLLSDRFSAERPKGSFSTLEIQRTEQGDSAMYLCASSLHTVQETQYFGPGTRLLVL.

This chain joins TRBV6-5 and TRBJ2-4; TRBD2 is a possible D gene (6 bases). The CDR3 extends over 13 amino acids. V lost 5 bases and J lost 12, with 17 bases in between. Germline CDR1 and CDR2: MNHEY and SVGAGI. As DNA, the CDR3 is TGTGCCAGCAGTCCGGGGACTTCCAACCATCAGTACTTC. It is translated as CASSPGTSNHQYF.

The chain is built from TRBV27 and TRBJ2-5, with no clear D. There are 16 residues in the CDR3. The germline V gene encodes CDR1 MNHEY and CDR2 SMNVEV (reference sequence). Trimming stripped 2 bases from V and 5 bases from J, with 18 bases between. CDR3 nucleotide sequence: TGTGCCAGCAGTTTAAGTTCTCGTCTCGCTGTGGAGACCCAGTACTTC. Translated: CASSLSSRLAVETQYF.

About this clone itself: This sample also contains other DNA sequences that code for the same CDR3. The chain uses TRBV28 and TRBJ1-1; no firm D call. Germline CDR1 is MDHEN and CDR2 is SYDVKM. The CDR3 sequence is 14 residues long. V shed 5 bases and J shed 2 bases, with 12 bases lying between them. This CDR3 is CASSPAGRNTEAFF. CDR3 DNA: TGTGCCAGCAGTCCCGCAGGAAGAAACACTGAAGCTTTCTTT.

V usage is TRBV5-4 and J usage is TRBJ2-7; D is uncertain. The CDR3 contains 13 residues. Germline CDR1 reads SGHNT; CDR2 reads YYREEE (reference sequence). V lost 0 bases and J 1 base, leaving 5 bases between the germline ends. CDR3 residues: CASSLAGSYEQYF. The CDR3 DNA reads as TGTGCCAGCAGCTTGGCAGGATCCTACGAGCAGTACTTC.

The rearrangement links TRBV4-3 to TRBJ2-1; the D gene is possibly TRBD2 (6 bases). CDR3 size: 17 residues. Germline V lookup: CDR1 LGHNA, CDR2 YSLEER. Trimming cost V 0 bases and J 0 bases, with 12 bases left between them. The CDR3 reads CASSQETSFSSYNEQFF. The DNA of the CDR3 is TGCGCCAGCAGCCAAGAAACTAGCTTTAGCTCCTACAATGAGCAGTTCTTC.

The chain has TRBV11-2 and TRBJ2-5; possibly TRBD1 for D (7 bases). Trimming removed 3 bases at V and 2 bases at J, with 13 bases between. CDR1 is SGHAT and CDR2 is FQNNGV in the germline V gene. The CDR3 sequence is 15 residues long. The DNA for the CDR3 is TGTGCCAGCAGCTTTGGCGGGACAGTACAAGAGACCCAGTACTTC. It translates to CASSFGGTVQETQYF.

This rearrangement joins TRBV18 to TRBJ1-2; D possibly corresponds to TRBD1 (5 bases). The CDR3 extends over 12 amino acids. Germline loops: CDR1 KGHSH, CDR2 LQKENI. V was pared by 5 bases and J by 7 bases, with 11 bases between. CDR3 nucleotide sequence: TGTGCCAGCTCAAGCAGGGTTGGTGGCTACACCTTC. Amino acid sequence: CASSSRVGGYTF.

This chain connects TRBV10-2 to TRBJ2-3; 7 bases align to TRBD2. Germline-derived CDR1 and CDR2 are WSHSY and SAAADI. V lost 3 bases to trimming and J lost 0 bases; unmatched junction nucleotides: 3. The CDR3 is 15 residues long. Written as DNA, the CDR3 is TGCGCCAGCAGTGAAGCGGGGATAAGCACAGATACGCAGTATTTT. As protein: CASSEAGISTDTQYF.

The chain employs TRBV6-5 and TRBJ2-2; no clear D gene. V lost 6 bases to trimming and J lost 0 bases, with 8 bases between them. The length of the CDR3 is 14 residues. Germline V gives CDR1 MNHEY, CDR2 SVGAGI. This CDR3 reads CASRTQANTGELFF. CDR3 nucleotides: TGTGCCAGCAGGACCCAAGCGAACACCGGGGAGCTGTTTTTT.